Reported below is one T cell receptor beta chain. Method: immunoSEQ multiplex PCR; TCRdb's copy keeps in-frame clones and lacks some. The repertoire holds about 2.4 million clones, with around 94% as singletons. These data originate in a study of shared clonotypes between healthy human individuals. Germline V CDR1 and CDR2: SGHTA, FQGNSA. The germline V and J ends were trimmed by 1 base and 7 bases, with 13 bases remaining between them. The CDR3 runs to 14 residues. This TCR came from a man between 18 and 35 years old in good health. The chain is built from TRBV7-2 and TRBJ1-2; TRBD1 might be the D (5 bases). The sequenced material came from naive CD4+ T cells sorted from blood. As to subset: CD45RA+ positively selected. This chain's CDR3 is CASSLDRWGGGYTF. The CDR3 DNA reads as TGTGCCAGCAGCTTAGATCGGTGGGGGGGTGGCTACACCTTC. The variable domain in full, with the rest retrieved from reference TRBV7-2 and TRBJ1-2, is GAGVSQSPSNKVTEKGKDVELRCDPISGHTALYWYRQSLGQGLEFLIYFQGNSAPDKSGLPSDRFSAERTGGSVSTLTIQRTQQEDSAVYLCASSLDRWGGGYTFGSGTRLTVV.